One TCR beta chain is described in this entry. Trimming at V came to 7 bases and at J to 0 bases, leaving 6 bases not matched to a gene. The CDR3 consists of 13 residues. Germline V gene lookup returns CDR1 SQVTM and CDR2 ANQGSEA. As handled by the study authors: It was from reference gene primer amplification that nucleated cell counts were estimated. Only in-frame clones appear in the TCRdb table, and some are missing; sequencing was by immunoSEQ multiplex PCR. That table supplies the V and J calls and clone size; D and trimming were determined from the DNA. The profile shows approximately 330,000 clones, roughly 87% of them singletons. This sample was taken from a study of blood T cell repertoires in COVID-19. Across the whole study: The analysed material was cDNA or gDNA that came from T cells, B-cell-depleted T cells, or PBMCs.

The chain joins TRBV29-1 to TRBJ2-7; the match to TRBD1 covers 7 bases. The sequenced material came from peripheral blood. The TCR originated in a man aged 25 to 45 with COVID-19, enrolled during active disease. This CDR3 reads CSGARTGSYEQYF. In DNA, the CDR3 is TGCAGCGGCGCGAGGACAGGCTCCTACGAGCAGTACTTC.